This T cell receptor beta chain was sequenced for a study of blood T cell repertoires in COVID-19. TCRdb keeps only in-frame clones here, not all; method: immunoSEQ multiplex PCR. The table lists about 140,000 clones, about four fifths of them singletons. The sample consisted of peripheral blood. The TCR comes from a human donor in a cohort sampled during active COVID-19.

Here the CDR3 DNA reads TGTGCCAGCAGCCCGAGGGGAGGCGGCGGCACTGAAGCTTTCTTT. This sequence encodes CASSPRGGGGTEAFF. The genes are TRBV9 and TRBJ1-1, with D tentatively TRBD1 (5 bases). V lost 4 bases and J lost 4, with 17 bases in between. Looked up from germline, CDR1 is SGDLS and CDR2 is YYNGEE. The CDR3 totals 15 residues.